What follows are 22 T cell receptor beta chains derived from one specimen sequenced in a study of cytomegalovirus exposure and HLA in healthy donors. PCR involved 60 Vbeta and 13 Jbeta primers. TCRdb keeps only in-frame clones here, not all; method: immunoSEQ multiplex PCR. The sample contains 130,000 to 150,000 clones, 60% to 85% of which appear only once. Sequencing was performed on PBMCs. The receptors stem from a woman in her forties in good health and CMV-seropositive.

The chain uses TRBV5-6 and TRBJ1-5; TRBD1 matches at 9 bases. Per germline, CDR1 SGHDT and CDR2 YYEEEE. V shed 0 bases and J 2 bases; nucleotides not matched to a gene: 3. The CDR3 loop spans 16 amino acids. The CDR3 is CASSLARTGGNQPQHF. CDR3 DNA sequence: TGTGCCAGCAGCTTGGCCAGGACAGGGGGCAATCAGCCCCAGCATTTT.

This chain joins TRBV7-9 and TRBJ1-6; D is uncertain. The germline V gene has CDR1 SEHNR and CDR2 FQNEAQ (reference sequence). The CDR3 is 15 residues long. V was pared by 5 bases and J by 7 bases, with 15 bases between. CDR3 bases: TGTGCCAGCAGCACAGCCGGGATTGTCAATTCACCCCTCCACTTT. Protein product: CASSTAGIVNSPLHF.

The J gene is TRBJ1-1, the V gene TRBV2, with 10 bases fitting TRBD1. The ends lost 6 bases at V and 4 bases at J; junction bases unmatched: 2. This CDR3 is built from 13 residues. Germline values: CDR1 SNHLY, CDR2 FYNNEI. DNA for the CDR3: TGTGCCAGCAGGGGACAGGGGCGCACTGAAGCTTTCTTT. Translation: CASRGQGRTEAFF.

V usage is TRBV14 and J usage is TRBJ2-3, with 8 bases aligning to TRBD1. The CDR3 is made up of 15 amino acids. J gave up 4 bases and V 2 bases, and 5 bases lay outside the gene matches. Germline CDR1 and CDR2: SGHDN and FVKESK. The CDR3 coding sequence is TGTGCCAGCAGCCAACAGGGGGCGAAGCCAGATACGCAGTATTTT. It codes for CASSQQGAKPDTQYF.

The V and J genes are TRBV25-1 and TRBJ1-2, with D maybe TRBD1 (5 bases). CDR1 is MGHDK, CDR2 SYGVNS, per germline. This CDR3 has 14 residues. The germline V and J ends were trimmed by 6 bases and 3 bases, with 14 bases remaining between them. The CDR3 loop reads CASRALDRHYGYTF. For the CDR3, the DNA is TGTGCCAGCAGGGCCCTTGACAGACACTATGGCTACACCTTC.

The chain has TRBV28 and TRBJ1-1, with D perhaps matching TRBD1 (5 bases). The CDR3 runs to 11 residues. Germline V gene sequence: CDR1 MDHEN, CDR2 SYDVKM. V lost 7 bases and J 11 bases, leaving 14 bases between the germline ends. CDR3 in amino acids: CASTQGQGAFF. The CDR3 DNA sequence: TGTGCCAGCACCCAGGGTCAAGGGGCTTTCTTT.

The rearrangement uses TRBV28 and TRBJ1-1; 11 nucleotides line up with TRBD1. CDR1 is MDHEN, CDR2 SYDVKM, per germline. With 5 bases clipped from V and 5 bases from J, the junction kept 13 bases outside the gene matches. The CDR3 consists of 17 residues. The CDR3 coding sequence is TGTGCCAGCAGTATGATTGGGACAGGGGGTTTTGGGACTGAAGCTTTCTTT. This gives the protein CASSMIGTGGFGTEAFF.

This chain connects TRBV6-6 to TRBJ2-7; 9 bases line up with TRBD1. V shed 2 bases, J shed 6 bases, and the junction held 2 bases outside the gene matches. CDR3 size: 13 residues. From germline, CDR1 is MNHNY and CDR2 SVGAGI (reference sequence). As DNA, the CDR3 is TGTGCCAGCAGTTACACAGGGGGCGGCGAGCAGTACTTC. Encoded protein: CASSYTGGGEQYF.

This clone has only one observation. The V call is TRBV18, the J call TRBJ1-5; 9 bases match TRBD1. Germline CDR1 KGHSH, CDR2 LQKENI. Trimming took 6 bases from V and 0 from J; bases not matched to a gene: 9. CDR3 length: 17 residues. CDR3 sequence (DNA): TGTGCCAGCTCCCCGGGACAGGGCCCATATAGCAATCAGCCCCAGCATTTT. Amino acids: CASSPGQGPYSNQPQHF.

This sequence joins TRBV7-9 and TRBJ2-2; 9 bases are shared with TRBD2. Germline V lookup: CDR1 SEHNR, CDR2 FQNEAQ (reference sequence). This CDR3 is 14 amino acids long. J lost 4 bases, V lost 5 bases, and 2 bases had no gene match. DNA of the CDR3: TGTGCCAGCAGCCCGCGGGGGGGCACCGGGGAGCTGTTTTTT. Protein sequence: CASSPRGGTGELFF.

V gene TRBV6-5 combines with J gene TRBJ1-5; a weak D match, TRBD1 (5 bases). Germline V gene lookup returns CDR1 MNHEY and CDR2 SVGAGI. CDR3 length equals 13 residues. V was clipped by 5 bases and J by 6 bases, with 11 bases between them. CDR3 nucleotide sequence: TGTGCCAGCAGTCAGGGCGCGAGTCAGCCCCAGCATTTT. This sequence encodes CASSQGASQPQHF.

The rearrangement uses TRBV7-9 and TRBJ2-3, with a weak D call TRBD2 (5 bases). Trimming left V 1 base short and J 4 bases short, with 9 bases between. Germline V gene data show CDR1 as SEHNR and CDR2 as FQNEAQ (reference sequence). This CDR3 has 14 residues. The chain's CDR3 is CASSLVLGADTQYF. The CDR3 DNA reads as TGTGCCAGCAGCTTAGTACTCGGGGCAGATACGCAGTATTTT.

The V and J genes are TRBV2 and TRBJ2-1, with D maybe TRBD1 (5 bases). Germline lookup yields CDR1 SNHLY and CDR2 FYNNEI. This CDR3 has 15 residues. V lost 3 bases to trimming and J lost 2 bases, with 11 bases between them. CDR3 amino acids: CASSDKGFPYNEQFF. The DNA for the CDR3 is TGTGCCAGCAGTGACAAGGGGTTCCCCTACAATGAGCAGTTCTTC.

This clone was detected once. This sequence joins TRBV6-1 and TRBJ2-7; D may be TRBD1 (5 bases). Germline values: CDR1 MNHNS, CDR2 SASEGT. The CDR3 loop spans 14 amino acids. Deletions cut 4 bases from V and 6 bases from J, with 16 bases between. In DNA form, the CDR3 reads TGTGCCAGCAGTGGGCAGGGTTCTTTGTCCGAGCAGTACTTC. Its protein is CASSGQGSLSEQYF.

This clone turned up a few times. This chain joins TRBV6-1 and TRBJ2-3, with D possibly TRBD1 on 5 matching bases. V lost 5 bases and J lost 3, with 15 bases in between. Germline V gene sequence: CDR1 MNHNS, CDR2 SASEGT. The CDR3 consists of 15 residues. CDR3 DNA: TGTGCCAGCAGTTTTTCTCGCCCAGGGACAGATACGCAGTATTTT. Translated: CASSFSRPGTDTQYF.

Of note for this clone: The CDR3 end shows no conserved phenylalanine or tryptophan, and so a read error is likely. This rearrangement joins TRBV5-1 to TRBJ1-2; TRBD1 agrees at 7 bases. This CDR3 comprises 13 residues. Germline V gives CDR1 SGHRS, CDR2 YFSETQ. The V segment lost 5 bases and the J segment 6 bases; nucleotides outside the gene matches: 7. CDR3 DNA: TGCGCCAGCAGGGAGACAGGGTCGGATGGCTACACCCTC. As protein: CASRETGSDGYTL.

The CDR3 sequence: CASSPNPGSGNTIYF. DNA for the CDR3: TGCGCCAGCAGTCCAAATCCGGGGTCTGGAAACACCATATATTTT. The chain links TRBV5-1 to TRBJ1-3; D is uncertain. The length of the CDR3 is 15 residues. CDR1 is SGHRS and CDR2 is YFSETQ in the germline V gene. Trimming took 5 bases from V and 1 from J, leaving 13 bases between them.

V is TRBV5-4 and J is TRBJ1-2; 8 bases match TRBD1. The CDR3 is 14 residues long. V lost 0 bases to trimming and J lost 7 bases; unmatched junction nucleotides: 5. Looked up from germline, CDR1 is SGHNT and CDR2 is YYREEE (reference sequence). In DNA, the CDR3 is TGTGCCAGCAGCTTGGGCGGAACAGGGGGTGGCTACACCTTC. This gives the protein CASSLGGTGGGYTF. The variable domain in full, with the rest retrieved from reference TRBV5-4 and TRBJ1-2, is ETGVTQSPTHLIKTRGQQVTLRCSSQSGHNTVSWYQQALGQGPQFIFQYYREEENGRGNFPPRFSGLQFPNYSSELNVNALELDDSALYLCASSLGGTGGGYTFGSGTRLTVV.

This rearrangement joins TRBV18 to TRBJ1-3; weak D call: TRBD1 (6 bases). The CDR3 sequence is 17 residues long. V lost 3 bases and J lost 2, with 17 bases in between. From germline, CDR1 is KGHSH and CDR2 LQKENI. The CDR3 region is CASSPTLQNRAGNTIYF. For the CDR3, the DNA is TGTGCCAGCTCACCGACCCTCCAAAACAGGGCTGGAAACACCATATATTTT. The complete variable domain, with remaining parts taken from reference TRBV18 and TRBJ1-3, reads NAGVMQNPRHLVRRRGQEARLRCSPMKGHSHVYWYRQLPEEGLKFMVYLQKENIIDESGMPKERFSAEFPKEGPSILRIQQVVRGDSAAYFCASSPTLQNRAGNTIYFGEGSWLTVV.

The J gene is TRBJ1-1, the V gene TRBV7-6; a possible D gene is TRBD1 (5 bases). The CDR3 spans 12 residues. Germline values: CDR1 SGHVS, CDR2 FNYEAQ. Trimming removed 0 bases at V and 11 bases at J, with 10 bases between. The CDR3 bases are TGTGCCAGCAGCTTAGCTGGGGGGGTGGCTTTCTTT. This sequence encodes CASSLAGGVAFF. Looking up the rest from reference TRBV7-6 and TRBJ1-1 gives the full variable domain: GAGVSQSPRYKVTKRGQDVALRCDPISGHVSLYWYRQALGQGPEFLTYFNYEAQQDKSGLPNDRFSAERPEGSISTLTIQRTEQRDSAMYRCASSLAGGVAFFGQGTRLTVV.

The V gene is TRBV7-2, the J gene TRBJ2-2; D is perhaps TRBD2 (7 bases). Germline CDR1 and CDR2: SGHTA and FQGNSA. Trimming pared 1 base from V and 6 bases from J, leaving 12 bases between. The CDR3 loop spans 15 amino acids. CDR3 bases: TGTGCCAGCAGCTTAGGGGGGGGGCCTTCCGGGGAGCTGTTTTTT. Translated, it gives CASSLGGGPSGELFF.

The gene calls are TRBV21-1 and TRBJ2-1; no check of the table's D call, TRBD1, against the DNA was made. TRBV21-1 is termed a pseudogene. This CDR3 is built from 13 residues. In DNA, the CDR3 is TGTGCCAGCAGCAGAGACAGGGGGCAAGAGCAGTTCTTC. It translates to CASSRDRGQEQFF.